The 30 T cell receptor beta chains below all came from one sample that was sequenced in a study of T-cell reconstitution after alpha-beta-depleted transplantation in children. Unique molecular identifiers were built into the TCRbeta library. Each CDR3 protein gets one entry after TCRdb re-called the PCR reads with MiXCR. The repertoire holds tens of thousands of distinct CDR3 sequences, with roughly 45% as singletons. The input for sequencing was PBMCs, mostly from graft donor cells, taken 360 days after TCRalphabeta/CD19-depleted stem cell transplant. These receptors originate from a male patient between 5 and 17 years old who had a stem cell transplant for acute lymphoblastic leukemia, so the T cells may come from the graft donor.

This chain links TRBV5-1 with TRBJ1-5; 9 bases align to TRBD1. The junction had 7 bases not matched to a gene; V was cut back by 4 bases and J by 5 bases. CDR3 length: 15 amino acids. Germline V gene lookup returns CDR1 SGHRS and CDR2 YFSETQ. The CDR3: CASSPTGGSDQPQHF. Written as DNA, the CDR3 is TGCGCCAGCAGCCCCACAGGGGGCTCGGATCAGCCCCAGCATTTT.

This chain uses TRBV28 with TRBJ2-1; D is uncertain. Germline V gene lookup returns CDR1 MDHEN and CDR2 SYDVKM. The CDR3 is 10 amino acids. V lost 2 bases to trimming and J lost 9 bases, with 2 bases between them. The CDR3 protein is CASSLSEQFF. The CDR3 DNA reads TGTGCCAGCAGTTTAAGTGAGCAGTTCTTC.

J is TRBJ1-1 and V is TRBV6-1, with D possibly being TRBD1 (5 bases). This CDR3 is 17 amino acids long. Germline V gene lookup returns CDR1 MNHNS and CDR2 SASEGT. V was shortened by 1 base and J by 4 bases, with 19 bases between the two germline ends. CDR3 in amino acids: CASSEDPAGLLGTEAFF. CDR3 in DNA: TGTGCCAGCAGTGAAGACCCGGCAGGGTTATTGGGCACTGAAGCTTTCTTT.

The chain has TRBV7-9 and TRBJ2-3; D not certain. Trimming pared 7 bases from V and 7 bases from J, leaving 9 bases between. The CDR3 spans 11 residues. Germline loops: CDR1 SEHNR, CDR2 FQNEAQ (reference sequence). Written as DNA, the CDR3 is TGTGCCAGCAAGAACTTTAATACGCAGTATTTT. Amino acid sequence: CASKNFNTQYF.

This clonotype has more than one count but fewer than ten. The rearrangement joins TRBV14 to TRBJ2-3; tentatively, D is TRBD1 (5 bases). The CDR3 contains 16 residues. The V gene lost 4 bases and the J gene lost 2 bases, with 16 bases spanning the gap. Germline assignment: CDR1 SGHDN and CDR2 FVKESK. DNA for the CDR3: TGTGCCAGCAGCCGGTGGGGCGCAGGGTCCACAGATACGCAGTATTTT. It is translated as CASSRWGAGSTDTQYF. The full variable domain, rest sourced from reference TRBV14 and TRBJ2-3, is EAGVTQFPSHSVIEKGQTVTLRCDPISGHDNLYWYRRVMGKEIKFLLHFVKESKQDESGMPNNRFLAERTGGTYSTLKVQPAELEDSGVYFCASSRWGAGSTDTQYFGPGTRLTVL.

This clonotype has more than one count but fewer than ten. The genes are TRBV13 and TRBJ2-1, with TRBD1 identical over 9 bases. Germline V gene data show CDR1 as PRHDT and CDR2 as FYEKMQ (reference sequence). CDR3 size: 14 residues. The ends lost 11 bases at V and 3 bases at J; junction bases unmatched: 8. The CDR3 DNA reads as TGTGCCGGGGGGAGGACAGGGGTCTACAATGAGCAGTTCTTC. It specifies CAGGRTGVYNEQFF.

The DNA of the CDR3 is TGTGCCAGCAGCCGCGACAAGATGGAAGAGACCCAGTACTTC. Its protein is CASSRDKMEETQYF. The chain is built from TRBV5-5 and TRBJ2-5; D not resolved. The CDR3 contains 14 residues. V was cut by 4 bases and J by 3 bases, with 13 bases left in between. Per germline, CDR1 SGHKS and CDR2 YYEKEE (reference sequence).

A single count supports this clonotype. The V gene is TRBV21-1, the J gene TRBJ1-1. TRBV21-1 is a listed pseudogene. This CDR3 spans 18 amino acids. CDR3 bases: TGTGCCAGCAGCGTTAGGACTCACACGACCTGGGGAAACACTGAAGCTTTCTTT. It encodes CASSVRTHTTWGNTEAFF.

The gene calls are TRBV7-2 and TRBJ2-7, with D perhaps TRBD2 (5 bases). There are 13 residues in the CDR3. The V and J ends lost 4 bases and 3 bases respectively, with 10 bases between them. Germline V gene lookup returns CDR1 SGHTA and CDR2 FQGNSA. CDR3 coding DNA: TGTGCCAGCAGCTCGGAGGACCACTACGAGCAGTACTTC. It is translated as CASSSEDHYEQYF.

This chain uses TRBV24-1 with TRBJ2-1; D possibly corresponds to TRBD2 (6 bases). The CDR3 is 14 residues long. V gave up 5 bases and J gave up 3 bases, with 10 bases separating them. Germline CDR1 and CDR2: KGHDR and SFDVKD. In DNA, the CDR3 is TGTGCCACCAGTGCGGCGGGGTACTACAATGAGCAGTTCTTC. This encodes CATSAAGYYNEQFF.

J is TRBJ2-2 and V is TRBV9; TRBD2 is a possible D gene (5 bases). Germline V CDR1 and CDR2: SGDLS, YYNGEE. V gave up 7 bases and J gave up 4 bases, with 20 bases separating them. The CDR3 extends over 16 amino acids. The CDR3 loop is CASGSGSRDSTGELFF. DNA of the CDR3: TGTGCCAGCGGATCGGGGAGTAGGGATAGCACCGGGGAGCTGTTTTTT.

The chain recombines TRBV27 with TRBJ2-1; 8 bases map to TRBD1. This CDR3 region has 13 residues. Germline CDR1 MNHEY, CDR2 SMNVEV (reference sequence). Trimming took 3 bases from V and 9 from J; bases not matched to a gene: 4. The CDR3 loop reads CASSFQGAGEQFF. In DNA form, the CDR3 reads TGTGCCAGCAGTTTCCAGGGGGCTGGTGAGCAGTTCTTC.

The gene calls are TRBV20-1 and TRBJ2-1; no clear D. V lost 3 bases and J 5 bases, leaving 20 bases between the germline ends. Germline V CDR1 and CDR2: DFQATT, SNEGSKA (reference sequence). CDR3 length: 16 residues. CDR3 protein: CSARQPGRLVNNEQFF. CDR3 nucleotides: TGCAGTGCTAGGCAACCTGGAAGGCTCGTGAACAATGAGCAGTTCTTC.

The chain recombines TRBV28 with TRBJ1-2; D is unclear. The CDR3 is made up of 13 amino acids. Between the trimmed V and J ends, which lost 5 bases and 0 bases, there was a span of 7 bases. The germline V gene has CDR1 MDHEN and CDR2 SYDVKM. CDR3 sequence (DNA): TGTGCCAGCAGTAACGCTGCTAACTATGGCTACACCTTC. This translates into CASSNAANYGYTF.

This clonotype occurred a few times. The V gene is TRBV29-1, the J gene TRBJ2-7, with D tentatively TRBD2 (5 bases). V lost 4 bases and J lost 4, with 11 bases in between. Germline CDR1 is SQVTM and CDR2 is ANQGSEA. This CDR3 region has 12 residues. For the CDR3, the DNA is TGCAGCGTTGGAATGGGAGAATACGAGCAGTACTTC. Protein sequence: CSVGMGEYEQYF.

The J gene is TRBJ1-1, the V gene TRBV4-1; perhaps TRBD1 as D (5 bases). The CDR3 has 15 residues. Germline V gene sequence: CDR1 MGHRA, CDR2 YSYEKL. Trimming removed 5 bases from V and 0 bases from J, with 13 bases in between. CDR3: CASSNGGRVNTEAFF. The CDR3 coding sequence is TGCGCCAGCAGCAATGGGGGTCGAGTGAACACTGAAGCTTTCTTT.

The chain is built from TRBV7-3 and TRBJ2-2; 8 nucleotides match TRBD2. CDR3 length: 17 residues. Trimming removed 2 bases from V and 1 base from J; junction bases left unmatched: 6. The germline V gene has CDR1 SGHTA and CDR2 FQGTGA. The CDR3 here is CASSLLSSGGNTGELFF. DNA for the CDR3: TGTGCCAGCAGCTTATTGTCCAGCGGGGGGAACACCGGGGAGCTGTTTTTT.

The J gene is TRBJ2-7, the V gene TRBV7-9; 7 bases fit TRBD1. Trimming cost V 10 bases and J 0 bases; bases outside gene matches: 9. Germline assignment: CDR1 SEHNR and CDR2 FQNEAQ (reference sequence). The CDR3 covers 14 residues. This CDR3 is CATLGGTSSYEQYF. DNA for the CDR3: TGTGCCACCCTAGGGGGCACGAGCTCCTACGAGCAGTACTTC. The whole variable domain, filled in from reference TRBV7-9 and TRBJ2-7, reads DTGVSQNPRHKITKRGQNVTFRCDPISEHNRLYWYRQTLGQGPEFLTYFQNEAQLEKSRLLSDRFSAERPKGSFSTLEIQRTEQGDSAMYLCATLGGTSSYEQYFGPGTRLTVT.

The gene calls are TRBV12-3 or TRBV12-4 and TRBJ2-7, with 9 bases fitting TRBD1. J lost 4 bases, V lost 5 bases, and 9 bases had no gene match. This CDR3 is built from 15 residues. The chain's CDR3 is CASSLLATGGYEQYF. Written as DNA, the CDR3 is TGTGCCAGCAGTCTTCTCGCGACAGGGGGGTACGAGCAGTACTTC.

The chain links TRBV11-2 to TRBJ2-3; weak D call: TRBD1 (5 bases). The germline V and J ends were trimmed by 1 base and 5 bases, with 13 bases remaining between them. CDR1 SGHAT and CDR2 FQNNGV come from the germline V gene. CDR3 length: 15 amino acids. CDR3 DNA sequence: TGTGCCAGCAGCTTAGGGTCCAGGGTGGTAGATACGCAGTATTTT. Encoded protein: CASSLGSRVVDTQYF.

This clonotype showed up just once. The chain combines TRBV12-5 with TRBJ2-1; D unclear. Germline CDR1 is LGHNT and CDR2 is FRNRAP. V was clipped by 3 bases and J by 8 bases, with 17 bases between them. This CDR3 has 15 residues. DNA for the CDR3: TGTGCTAGTGGTTTCCAACGCGGCCTGTTGTATGAGCAGTTCTTC. Amino acids: CASGFQRGLLYEQFF.

The V gene is TRBV28, the J gene TRBJ2-7; TRBD2 matches 7 bases. The trim removed 3 bases at V and 1 base at J, leaving 6 bases unmatched. The CDR3 totals 15 residues. Germline values: CDR1 MDHEN, CDR2 SYDVKM. The CDR3 nucleotides read TGTGCCAGCAGTTTTGGGGCGGGAGTATCCTACGAGCAGTACTTC. Protein product: CASSFGAGVSYEQYF.

V and J are TRBV28 and TRBJ2-7; D possibly corresponds to TRBD1 (5 bases). Trimming pared 5 bases from V and 4 bases from J, leaving 21 bases between. In germline, CDR1 is MDHEN, CDR2 SYDVKM. The CDR3 spans 16 residues. DNA of the CDR3: TGTGCCAGCAGTGGGTGGGGCAAGGTGGTTTGGTACGAGCAGTACTTC. This codes for CASSGWGKVVWYEQYF.

This chain joins TRBV27 and TRBJ2-3; no clear D gene. This CDR3 is 10 amino acids long. V was trimmed by 11 bases and J by 2 bases, leaving 5 bases between them. Per germline, CDR1 MNHEY and CDR2 SMNVEV (reference sequence). The CDR3 region has the DNA TGTGCCGGGATCACAGATACGCAGTATTTT. Amino acid sequence: CAGITDTQYF.

The rearrangement uses TRBV20-1 and TRBJ1-3; the D is unclear. Germline V gives CDR1 DFQATT, CDR2 SNEGSKA (reference sequence). The CDR3 spans 14 residues. Trimming removed 5 bases from V and 0 bases from J, with 11 bases in between. DNA of the CDR3: TGCAGTGCTCACCACAGTGACTCTGGAAACACCATATATTTT. Translated: CSAHHSDSGNTIYF.

This sequence joins TRBV24-1 and TRBJ2-1, with a tentative D call TRBD1 (6 bases). The CDR3 totals 12 residues. Germline values: CDR1 KGHDR, CDR2 SFDVKD. V shed 4 bases and J shed 10 bases, with 10 bases lying between them. This CDR3 is CATSETGWEQFF. In DNA, the CDR3 is TGTGCCACCAGTGAAACAGGGTGGGAGCAGTTCTTC.

This chain connects TRBV20-1 to TRBJ1-5, with unresolved D. Trimming cost V 6 bases and J 4 bases, with 13 bases left between them. Germline loops: CDR1 DFQATT, CDR2 SNEGSKA (reference sequence). The CDR3 spans 13 residues. The CDR3 DNA reads TGCAGTGCGGTCCAGCAGGAAAATCAGCCCCAGCATTTT. This sequence encodes CSAVQQENQPQHF.

This clonotype occurred many times. This chain uses TRBV5-1 with TRBJ2-2, with a possible D match to TRBD2 (6 bases). Germline V gene data show CDR1 as SGHRS and CDR2 as YFSETQ. This CDR3 is 15 amino acids long. V was clipped by 1 base and J by 0 bases, with 7 bases between them. The CDR3 nucleotides are TGCGCCAGCAGCTTGACTAGCCCGAACACCGGGGAGCTGTTTTTT. Translation: CASSLTSPNTGELFF.

V and J are TRBV20-1 and TRBJ1-1; 7 bases line up with TRBD1. The CDR3 is 15 amino acids. V shed 6 bases and J 0 bases; nucleotides not matched to a gene: 10. Germline V lookup: CDR1 DFQATT, CDR2 SNEGSKA (reference sequence). The CDR3: CSAPGGVLLNTEAFF. The CDR3 bases are TGCAGTGCCCCAGGGGGGGTCCTCTTGAACACTGAAGCTTTCTTT.

This clonotype was observed a few times. The chain employs TRBV29-1 and TRBJ1-2; possibly TRBD1 for D (5 bases). Trimming stripped 4 bases from V and 0 bases from J, with 15 bases between. Germline V gene lookup returns CDR1 SQVTM and CDR2 ANQGSEA. This CDR3 region has 15 residues. This CDR3 reads CSVGQGAAANYGYTF. CDR3 in DNA: TGCAGCGTTGGCCAAGGGGCAGCAGCTAACTATGGCTACACCTTC.